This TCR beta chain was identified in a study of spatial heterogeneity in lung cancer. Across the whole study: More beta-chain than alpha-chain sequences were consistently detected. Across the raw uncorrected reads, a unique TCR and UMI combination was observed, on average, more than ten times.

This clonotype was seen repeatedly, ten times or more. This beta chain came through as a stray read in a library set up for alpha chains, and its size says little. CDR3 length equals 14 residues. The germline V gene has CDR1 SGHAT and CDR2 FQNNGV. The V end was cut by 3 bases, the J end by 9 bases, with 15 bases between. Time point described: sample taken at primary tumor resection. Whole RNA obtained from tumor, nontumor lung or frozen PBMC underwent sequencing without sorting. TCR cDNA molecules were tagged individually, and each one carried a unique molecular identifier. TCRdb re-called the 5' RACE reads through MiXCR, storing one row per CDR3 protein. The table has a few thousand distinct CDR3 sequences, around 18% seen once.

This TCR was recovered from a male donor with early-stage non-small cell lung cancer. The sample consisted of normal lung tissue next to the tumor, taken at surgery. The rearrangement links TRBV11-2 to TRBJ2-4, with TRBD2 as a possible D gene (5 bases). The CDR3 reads CASSFERLRGIQYF. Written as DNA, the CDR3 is TGTGCCAGCAGCTTCGAGAGGTTACGGGGCATTCAGTACTTC.